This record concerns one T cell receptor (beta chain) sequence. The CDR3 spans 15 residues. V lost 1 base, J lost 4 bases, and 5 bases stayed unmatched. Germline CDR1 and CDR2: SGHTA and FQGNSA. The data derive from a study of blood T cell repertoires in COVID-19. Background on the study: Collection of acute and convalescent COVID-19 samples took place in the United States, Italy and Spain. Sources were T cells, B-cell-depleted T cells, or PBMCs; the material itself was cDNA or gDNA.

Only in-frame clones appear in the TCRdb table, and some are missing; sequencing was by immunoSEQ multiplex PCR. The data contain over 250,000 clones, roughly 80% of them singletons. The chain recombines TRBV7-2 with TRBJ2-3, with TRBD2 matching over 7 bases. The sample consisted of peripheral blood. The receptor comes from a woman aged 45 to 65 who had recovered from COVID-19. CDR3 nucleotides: TGTGCCAGCAGCTTAGGGCAGGGAGGGGCAGATACGCAGTATTTT. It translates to CASSLGQGGADTQYF. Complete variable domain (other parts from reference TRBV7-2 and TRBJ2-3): GAGVSQSPSNKVTEKGKDVELRCDPISGHTALYWYRQSLGQGLEFLIYFQGNSAPDKSGLPSDRFSAERTGGSVSTLTIQRTQQEDSAVYLCASSLGQGGADTQYFGPGTRLTVL.